This TCR beta chain was sequenced for a study of blood T cell repertoires in COVID-19. Across the whole study: The origin of the acute and convalescent COVID-19 samples was the United States, Italy and Spain. PBMCs, B-cell-depleted T cells, or T cells were the source of the cDNA or gDNA that made up the material.

In the source study's methods: Quantification of nucleated cells was approximated via reference gene primer amplification. Generated by immunoSEQ multiplex PCR, the TCRdb table keeps only in-frame clones and is missing some. That table furnishes V, J and clone size, whereas the DNA furnished D and trimming. The table shows about 360,000 clones, with roughly 86% occurring only once. The trim removed 0 bases at V and 14 bases at J, leaving 6 bases unmatched. Germline V gives CDR1 PRHDT, CDR2 FYEKMQ (reference sequence). This CDR3 contains 14 residues. The sequenced sample consisted of peripheral blood. This chain links TRBV13 with TRBJ1-6; 8 positions match TRBD1. The receptor was derived from a human donor in a cohort sampled during active COVID-19. In nucleotides, the CDR3 is TGTGCCAGCAGCTTAGGGGACAGGGATATCGCCCTCCACTTT. Translation: CASSLGDRDIALHF.